Listed here is a single TCR beta chain. This specimen belongs to a study of blood T cell repertoires in COVID-19. Clones were sequenced by immunoSEQ multiplex PCR, and TCRdb holds only the in-frame ones, with some missing. Of 200,000 to 300,000 clones in the sample, around nine tenths were seen once. The source material was peripheral blood. This sequence originates from a man under 40 with COVID-19, enrolled during active disease.

The CDR3 bases are TGCGCCAGCAGTACCCTCACAGGGGGGCACGGCTACACCTTC. As protein: CASSTLTGGHGYTF. The chain is built from TRBV5-1 and TRBJ1-2; 8 bases line up with TRBD1. Germline CDR1 SGHRS, CDR2 YFSETQ. J lost 8 bases, V lost 5 bases, and 11 bases had no gene match. The CDR3 consists of 14 residues. Full variable domain (rest looked up from reference TRBV5-1 and TRBJ1-2): KAGVTQTPRYLIKTRGQQVTLSCSPISGHRSVSWYQQTPGQGLQFLFEYFSETQRNKGNFPGRFSGRQFSNSRSEMNVSTLELGDSALYLCASSTLTGGHGYTFGSGTRLTVV.